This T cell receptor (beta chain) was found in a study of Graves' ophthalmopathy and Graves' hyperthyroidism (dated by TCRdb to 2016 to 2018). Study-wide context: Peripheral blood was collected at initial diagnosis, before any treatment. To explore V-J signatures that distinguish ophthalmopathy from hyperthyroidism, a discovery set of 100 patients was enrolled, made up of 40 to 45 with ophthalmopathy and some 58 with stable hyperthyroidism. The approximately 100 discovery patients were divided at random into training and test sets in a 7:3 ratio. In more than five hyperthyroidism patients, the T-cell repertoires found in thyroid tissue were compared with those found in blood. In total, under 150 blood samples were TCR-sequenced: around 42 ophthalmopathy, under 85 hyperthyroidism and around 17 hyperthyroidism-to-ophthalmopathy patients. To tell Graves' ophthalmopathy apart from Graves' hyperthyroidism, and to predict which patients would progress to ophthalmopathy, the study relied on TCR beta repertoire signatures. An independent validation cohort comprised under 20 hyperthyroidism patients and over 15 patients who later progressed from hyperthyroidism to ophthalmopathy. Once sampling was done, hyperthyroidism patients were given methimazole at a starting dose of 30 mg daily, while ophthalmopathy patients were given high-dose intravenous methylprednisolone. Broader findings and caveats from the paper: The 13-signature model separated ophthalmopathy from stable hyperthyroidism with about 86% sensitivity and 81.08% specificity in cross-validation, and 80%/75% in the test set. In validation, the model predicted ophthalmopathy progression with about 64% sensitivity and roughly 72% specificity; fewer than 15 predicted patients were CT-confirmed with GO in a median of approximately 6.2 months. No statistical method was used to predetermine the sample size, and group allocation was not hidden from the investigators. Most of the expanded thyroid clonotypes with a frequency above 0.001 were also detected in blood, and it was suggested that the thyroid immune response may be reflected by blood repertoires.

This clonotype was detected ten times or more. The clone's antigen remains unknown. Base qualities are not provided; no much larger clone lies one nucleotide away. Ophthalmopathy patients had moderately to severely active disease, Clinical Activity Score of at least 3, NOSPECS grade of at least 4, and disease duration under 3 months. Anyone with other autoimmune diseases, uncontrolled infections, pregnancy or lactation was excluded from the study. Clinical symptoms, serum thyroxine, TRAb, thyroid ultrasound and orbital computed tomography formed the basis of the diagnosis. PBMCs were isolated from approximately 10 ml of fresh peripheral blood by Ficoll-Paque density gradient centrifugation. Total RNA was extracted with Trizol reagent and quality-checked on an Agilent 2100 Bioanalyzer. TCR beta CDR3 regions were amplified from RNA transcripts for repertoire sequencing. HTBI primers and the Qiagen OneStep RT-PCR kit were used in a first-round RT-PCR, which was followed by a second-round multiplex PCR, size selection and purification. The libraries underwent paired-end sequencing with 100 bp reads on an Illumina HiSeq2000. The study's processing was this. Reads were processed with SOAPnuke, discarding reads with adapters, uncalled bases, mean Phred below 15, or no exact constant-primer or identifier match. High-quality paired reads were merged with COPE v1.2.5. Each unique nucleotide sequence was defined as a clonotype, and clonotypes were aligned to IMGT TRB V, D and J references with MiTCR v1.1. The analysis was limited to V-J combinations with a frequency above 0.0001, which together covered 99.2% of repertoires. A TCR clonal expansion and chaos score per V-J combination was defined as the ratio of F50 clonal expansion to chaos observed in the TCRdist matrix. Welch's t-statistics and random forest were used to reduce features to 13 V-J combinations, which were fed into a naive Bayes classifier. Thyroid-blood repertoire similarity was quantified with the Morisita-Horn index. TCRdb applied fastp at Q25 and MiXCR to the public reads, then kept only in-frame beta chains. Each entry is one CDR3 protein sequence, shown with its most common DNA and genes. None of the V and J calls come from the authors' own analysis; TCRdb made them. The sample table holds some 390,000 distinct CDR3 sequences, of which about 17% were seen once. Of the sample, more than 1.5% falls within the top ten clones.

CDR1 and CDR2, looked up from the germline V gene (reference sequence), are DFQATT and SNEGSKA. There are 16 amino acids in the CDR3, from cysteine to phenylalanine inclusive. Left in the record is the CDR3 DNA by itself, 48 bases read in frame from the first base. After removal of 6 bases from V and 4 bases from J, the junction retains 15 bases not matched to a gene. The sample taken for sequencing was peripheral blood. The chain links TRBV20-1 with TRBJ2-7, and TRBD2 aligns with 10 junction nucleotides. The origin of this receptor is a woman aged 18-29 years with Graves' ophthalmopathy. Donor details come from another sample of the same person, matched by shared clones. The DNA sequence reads TGCAGTGCGAAAGGCACCCTAGCGGGAGTAATTTACGAGCAGTACTTC. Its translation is CSAKGTLAGVIYEQYF.